Below are 6 T cell receptor beta chains sequenced from a single sample in a study of shared clonotypes between healthy human individuals. Only CD45RO-negative cells positively selected for CCR7 counted as naive CD8 cells, so terminally differentiated effector memory CD45RA+ cells were excluded. Assay: immunoSEQ multiplex PCR; the TCRdb copy retains only in-frame clones and omits some. The data show just over 2,000,000 clones, with about 95% seen just once and about 1.1% held by the top ten. The sequencing input was naive CD8+ T cells sorted from blood. These receptors all come from a man younger than 30 in good health.

Here the CDR3 DNA reads TGTGCCAGCAGTGATGGCGGGATCTCCTACGAGCAGTACTTC. This translates into CASSDGGISYEQYF. The chain joins TRBV6-1 to TRBJ2-7; possible D gene TRBD2, 6 bases. The CDR3 runs to 14 residues. The V end was cut by 3 bases, the J end by 0 bases, with 9 bases between. CDR1 and CDR2 (germline): MNHNS, SASEGT.

This chain uses TRBV9 with TRBJ2-7; no clear D. V dropped 0 bases and J dropped 4 bases, with 11 bases sitting between them. Germline CDR1 SGDLS, CDR2 YYNGEE. This CDR3 comprises 14 residues. CDR3 in DNA: TGTGCCAGCAGCGTAGAAGCGCTCTGGTACGAGCAGTACTTC. The encoded protein is CASSVEALWYEQYF.

The chain recombines TRBV5-1 with TRBJ2-7; the match to TRBD2 covers 7 bases. J lost 2 bases, V lost 6 bases, and 2 bases had no gene match. The germline gives CDR1 SGHRS, CDR2 YFSETQ. The CDR3 contains 12 residues. CDR3 bases: TGCGCCAGCAACGGGGGGACCTACGAGCAGTACTTC. Translating gives CASNGGTYEQYF.

The chain employs TRBV5-6 and TRBJ1-2, with no clear D. V lost 4 bases and J lost 8, with 15 bases in between. The CDR3 runs to 13 residues. Germline assignment: CDR1 SGHDT and CDR2 YYEEEE. CDR3 coding DNA: TGTGCCAGCAGCATGACACCCGACGGCGGCTACACCTTC. Translating it yields CASSMTPDGGYTF.

The chain combines TRBV5-6 with TRBJ1-1; D unclear. The CDR3 sequence is 18 residues long. The ends were cut back, 3 bases at V and 0 bases at J, with 21 bases in the middle. Germline CDR1 reads SGHDT; CDR2 reads YYEEEE. The CDR3 reads CASSSTGSNRRVNTEAFF. As DNA, the CDR3 is TGTGCCAGCAGCTCGACTGGGTCCAACCGGAGGGTGAACACTGAAGCTTTCTTT.

V usage is TRBV7-9 and J usage is TRBJ1-1; D is uncertain. Per the germline V gene, CDR1 is SEHNR and CDR2 is FQNEAQ (reference sequence). The CDR3 spans 16 residues. The V gene lost 4 bases and the J gene lost 1 base, with 16 bases spanning the gap. The CDR3 region is CASSSNLGRQNTEAFF. DNA for the CDR3: TGTGCCAGCAGCTCGAATTTAGGACGGCAGAACACTGAAGCTTTCTTT.